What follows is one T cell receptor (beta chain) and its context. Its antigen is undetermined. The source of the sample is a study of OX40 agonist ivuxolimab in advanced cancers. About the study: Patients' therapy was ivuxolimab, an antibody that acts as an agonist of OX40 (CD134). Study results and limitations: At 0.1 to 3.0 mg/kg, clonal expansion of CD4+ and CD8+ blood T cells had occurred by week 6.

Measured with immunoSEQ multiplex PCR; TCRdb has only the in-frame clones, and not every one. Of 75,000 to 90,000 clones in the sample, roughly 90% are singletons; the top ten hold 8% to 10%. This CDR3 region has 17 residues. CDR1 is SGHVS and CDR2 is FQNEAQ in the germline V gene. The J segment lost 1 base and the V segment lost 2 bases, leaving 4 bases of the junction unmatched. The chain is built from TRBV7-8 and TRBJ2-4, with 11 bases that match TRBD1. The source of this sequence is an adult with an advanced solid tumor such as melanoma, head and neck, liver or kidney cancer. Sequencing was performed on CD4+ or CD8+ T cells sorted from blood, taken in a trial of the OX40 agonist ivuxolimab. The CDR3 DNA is TGTGCCAGCAGCTTATTAGGACAGGGGGCTGCCAAAAACATTCAGTACTTC. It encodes CASSLLGQGAAKNIQYF.